This T cell receptor beta chain was documented in a study of human T cells and chemical hapten exposure. For the library, individual cDNA molecules each received unique molecular identifiers. In the study's own analysis: With a range of about 23,224 to 750,000, the median per sample was around 96,000 TCRs. TCRdb independently ran MiXCR on the RACE reads; one entry per CDR3 protein. It is TCRdb's table, rather than the study itself, that gives the V and J calls and clone size. The repertoire has more than 85,000 distinct CDR3 sequences, 8.5% of them found once; the top ten carry approximately 2.8%. Overall study findings and caveats: There was a positive correlation between PT1 expanded TCR counts and patch test score. Those TCRs sitting above 1 in 1000 frequency stayed the same with DPC sensitization.

Notes on this clonotype: The antigen remains unidentified.

Time point reported: pre-sensitization, week 0. Described treatment: therapeutic diphenylcyclopropenone sensitization with weekly scalp DPC. This TCR was recovered from a man between 35 and 55 years old with alopecia areata. Some clones in this sample may be carry-over from other donors' samples. The sequenced sample was whole blood, obtained in connection with sensitization to the hapten diphenylcyclopropenone (DPC).

The CDR3 region has the DNA TGTGCCAGCAGCCCCTACTCACCGACAGGGGACCAGCCCCAGCATTTT. It encodes CASSPYSPTGDQPQHF. This chain joins TRBV7-8 and TRBJ1-5, with 8 bases lining up with TRBD1. CDR3 size: 16 residues. The V gene's germline CDR1 is SGHVS and CDR2 FQNEAQ. V dropped 5 bases and J dropped 7; count of bases not matched to a gene: 13. The full variable domain, rest sourced from reference TRBV7-8 and TRBJ1-5, is GAGVSQSPRYKVAKRGQDVALRCDPISGHVSLFWYQQALGQGPEFLTYFQNEAQLDKSGLPSDRFFAERPEGSVSTLKIQRTQQEDSAVYLCASSPYSPTGDQPQHFGDGTRLSIL.